The clone carrying this TCR beta chain was counted at least ten times. TCRdb re-derived calls from the 5' RACE reads in MiXCR, one entry per CDR3 protein. The sample contains roughly 160,000 distinct CDR3 sequences, around 9.7% of which appear only once. The CDR3 is 16 residues long. Germline CDR1 reads LNHNV; CDR2 reads YYDKDF (reference sequence). Trimming pared 5 bases from V and 3 bases from J, leaving 16 bases between. The sample belongs to a study of T cells after yellow fever vaccination. The receptor was derived from a man aged 18-30 years who received the YFV17D yellow fever vaccine. Material: CD8+ T cells sorted from PBMCs, obtained 45 days after the yellow fever booster vaccination. The V call is TRBV15, the J call TRBJ2-2; D gene uncertain. CDR3 sequence: CATSRTSDGYTGELFF. CDR3 DNA: TGTGCCACCAGCCGAACAAGCGACGGGTACACCGGGGAGCTGTTTTTT.